This T cell receptor beta chain was profiled in a study of T cells in Graves' hyperthyroidism and ophthalmopathy (dated by TCRdb to about 2019). Regarding the study in general: Peripheral blood samples were taken at the time of initial diagnosis, prior to any treatment. A discovery cohort of about a hundred patients, roughly 45 with Graves' ophthalmopathy and under 60 with stable Graves' hyperthyroidism, was used to find distinguishing TCR V-J signatures. An independent validation cohort of 18 to 20 hyperthyroidism patients and some 15 patients who later progressed to ophthalmopathy tested prospective prediction of ophthalmopathy. For training and testing, the roughly 97 patients in the discovery cohort were randomly divided in a 7:3 ratio. In addition, the study compared T-cell repertoires in thyroid tissue and in blood from 6 or 7 Graves' hyperthyroidism patients. Once sampling was done, hyperthyroidism patients were given methimazole at a starting dose of 30 mg daily, whereas ophthalmopathy patients were given high-dose intravenous methylprednisolone. TCR Vbeta CDR3 sequencing of around 130 peripheral blood samples (roughly 43 ophthalmopathy, under 80 hyperthyroidism and about 17 progressor patients) is reported in the paper. What the research found in general, with its limitations: A model built on a 13 V-J signature distinguished ophthalmopathy from stable hyperthyroidism, reaching 85% to 90% sensitivity and around 81% specificity in cross-validation and 80%/75% in testing. Most expanded thyroid clonotypes (frequency above 0.001) were also detected in blood, suggesting blood repertoires may reflect thyroid immune responses. No statistical method was used to fix the sample size in advance, and group allocation was not hidden from the investigators. During validation, the model predicted progression to ophthalmopathy a median of about 6.5 months ahead of onset, with around 71% sensitivity and 72.22% specificity.

This clonotype was recorded many times. There is no known antigen for this receptor. No base qualities exist here, and no much larger clone lies one base off it. The TCR beta CDR3 regions were amplified from the RNA transcripts. A first-round RT-PCR of the TCR CDR3 used the HTBI primer set with the Qiagen OneStep RT-PCR kit. A second multiplex PCR round built the libraries, followed by size selection and purification. Paired-end sequencing of the libraries was performed with 100 bp reads on an Illumina HiSeq2000. As for the authors' bioinformatics: SOAPnuke was used to process the raw data, removing reads that contained adapters or uncalled bases, had a mean Phred below 15, or lacked an exact match to the constant primer or identifier. High-quality paired reads were merged using COPE v1.2.5, and each unique nucleotide sequence was defined as a clonotype. MiTCR v1.1 was used to align the clonotypes against IMGT TRBV, TRBD and TRBJ reference segments. The analysis was restricted to V-J combinations with a frequency above 0.0001, which together covered 99.2% of the repertoires. A TCS score was defined as the ratio of F50 (clonal expansion) to E x V (chaos), with BLOSUM62-based TCRdist applied between CDR3 peptides within each V-J. Welch's t-statistics and random forest reduced 514 V-J features to 13, which were used in a naive Bayes classifier (R e1071). TCRdb's own reprocessing of the public reads used fastp at Q25 and MiXCR and kept productive beta chains. Entries are consolidated by CDR3 protein sequence, retaining the most common genes and DNA. In this record, the V and J calls reflect TCRdb's handling and not the investigators' own analysis. This sample gives under 350,000 distinct CDR3 sequences in total; around 15% of them show up just once. Clones ranked in the top ten supply over 50% of the sample.

In the ophthalmopathy patients, disease was moderately to severely active, with a Clinical Activity Score of 3 or more, a NOSPECS grade of 4 or more, and a duration of less than 3 months. Any patient with an uncontrolled infection, another autoimmune disease, pregnancy or lactation was excluded. Diagnoses were based on clinical symptoms, serum thyroxine and TRAb, thyroid ultrasound and orbital computed tomography. PBMCs were isolated from about 10 ml of fresh peripheral blood by Ficoll-Paque density gradient centrifugation. Total RNA was extracted using Trizol reagent, and RNA quality was assessed on an Agilent 2100 Bioanalyzer. The sequenced sample was blood. The sequence was obtained from a woman aged 55-69 years with Graves' ophthalmopathy.

Here is the DNA: TGTGCCAGCAGCTTAGAGGGGCAGGTGGATACGCAGTATTTT. It codes for CASSLEGQVDTQYF. The rearranged chain carries TRBV13 and TRBJ2-3; the best D guess is TRBD1, with 5 bases matching. The CDR3 has 14 amino acids, counting the end cysteine and phenylalanine. The entry retains the CDR3 DNA only, 42 bases that are in frame from base 1. V loses 1 base, J loses 6 bases, and the germline ends lie 11 bases apart. CDR1 and CDR2 are read off the germline V gene (reference sequence) as PRHDT and FYEKMQ.